The next 4 T cell receptor beta chains were all read from a single sample in a study of cytomegalovirus exposure and HLA in healthy donors. Primers for the PCR totalled 60 Vbeta and 13 Jbeta. Generated by immunoSEQ multiplex PCR, the TCRdb table keeps only in-frame clones and is missing some. The top ten clones hold around 1.9% of a sample with about 120,000 clones, 70% to 90% of them seen once. The material sequenced was PBMCs. The receptors shown here come from a man in his forties in good health and CMV-seronegative.

The V call is TRBV18, the J call TRBJ2-5; TRBD1 is a possible D gene (5 bases). CDR1 and CDR2 (germline): KGHSH, LQKENI. This CDR3 comprises 13 residues. V lost 3 bases, J lost 5 bases, and 10 bases lay in between. CDR3 nucleotides: TGTGCCAGCTCACCGCAAGGGGTCGAGACCCAGTACTTC. It is translated as CASSPQGVETQYF.

V gene TRBV12-5 combines with J gene TRBJ1-5, with D possibly matching TRBD1 (6 bases). The ends were cut back, 5 bases at V and 2 bases at J, with 22 bases in the middle. Germline values: CDR1 LGHNT, CDR2 FRNRAP. This CDR3 is built from 18 residues. The CDR3 loop is CASGKLQGGWGGNQPQHF. CDR3 DNA: TGTGCTAGTGGTAAACTACAGGGAGGGTGGGGTGGCAATCAGCCCCAGCATTTT.

J is TRBJ2-5 and V is TRBV2, with D possibly matching TRBD1 (6 bases). The germline V and J ends were trimmed by 6 bases and 11 bases, with 22 bases remaining between them. This CDR3 comprises 14 residues. CDR1 is SNHLY, CDR2 FYNNEI, per germline. The CDR3 loop is CASSRWTEYGEQYF. CDR3 nucleotide sequence: TGTGCCAGCAGCCGCTGGACAGAGTACGGTGAGCAGTACTTC. Variable domain in full (rest from reference TRBV2 and TRBJ2-5): EPEVTQTPSHQVTQMGQEVILRCVPISNHLYFYWYRQILGQKVEFLVSFYNNEISEKSEIFDDQFSVERPDGSNFTLKIRSTKLEDSAMYFCASSRWTEYGEQYFGPGTRLLVL.

The rearrangement links TRBV15 to TRBJ2-1, with 11 bases identical to TRBD2. This CDR3 spans 15 amino acids. The V gene's germline CDR1 is LNHNV and CDR2 YYDKDF (reference sequence). V lost 4 bases and J lost 8; bases outside the gene matches: 7. DNA of the CDR3: TGTGCCACCAGCACCGGGACTAGCGGAAACTATGAGCAGTTCTTC. Amino acids: CATSTGTSGNYEQFF. The variable domain in full, completed from reference TRBV15 and TRBJ2-1, reads DAMVIQNPRYQVTQFGKPVTLSCSQTLNHNVMYWYQQKSSQAPKLLFHYYDKDFNNEADTPDNFQSRRPNTSFCFLDIRSPGLGDTAMYLCATSTGTSGNYEQFFGPGTRLTVL.